These T cell receptor beta chains were read from a single sample in a study of blood T cell repertoires in COVID-19. The data were produced by immunoSEQ multiplex PCR, yet TCRdb's version contains in-frame clones alone and is incomplete. The top ten clones hold about a tenth of a sample with some 240,000 clones, about 90% of them seen once. Sample: peripheral blood. Receptor source: a woman in her 70s with COVID-19, enrolled during active disease. Each CDR3 is given with its conserved first and last residue. Fields, in order: V gene, J gene, clone size, D gene, CDR3 length, CDR3 DNA, CDR3 protein. A D gene is named only where the DNA matches it firmly. Some rows mark clone size as missing; the rest say once, few, many or name a class of expanded clone.

TRBV18,TRBJ2-7,-,-,13,TGTGCCAGCTCACCGCCCCCGCCGGGAGAGCAGTACTTC,CASSPPPPGEQYF
TRBV7-6,TRBJ2-2,-,TRBD2,17,TGTGCCAGCAGCTTAGTTCCCCTAGCGGAGAGGGCCGGGGAGCTGTTTTTT,CASSLVPLAERAGELFF
TRBV29-1,TRBJ2-1,-,TRBD1,15,TGCAGCGTTGAAGGGGAGACAGGGTCCTACAATGAGCAGTTCTTC,CSVEGETGSYNEQFF
TRBV5-5,TRBJ2-7,-,TRBD2,13,TGTGCCAGCAGAGCCGCCGGGGGGAGCGAGCAGTACTTC,CASRAAGGSEQYF
TRBV4-2,TRBJ2-7,few,-,13,TGTGCCAGCAGCCACCCACTAGATGACGAGCAGTACTTC,CASSHPLDDEQYF
TRBV19,TRBJ1-4,once,-,15,TGTGCCAGTAATTTCCCGGGTGCGTCGGATGAAAAACTGTTTTTT,CASNFPGASDEKLFF
TRBV7-2,TRBJ2-5,once,-,13,TGTGCCAGCAGTCGGGGGTACCAAGAGACCCAGTACTTC,CASSRGYQETQYF
TRBV9,TRBJ1-1,-,-,14,TGTGCCAGCAGCGTAGTGGGGGGGAAGACTGAAGCTTTCTTT,CASSVVGGKTEAFF
TRBV12-5,TRBJ2-3,-,TRBD2,17,TGTGCTAGTGGCCCCGGACTAGCGGGAGGCCCATCCGATACGCAGTATTTT,CASGPGLAGGPSDTQYF
TRBV7-6,TRBJ1-1,-,-,15,TGTGCCAGCAGCCAAAAACTGGGACTCAACACTGAAGCTTTCTTT,CASSQKLGLNTEAFF
TRBV4-3,TRBJ2-7,-,TRBD1,16,TGCGCCAGCAGCCAGCTCCCCGGACAGGGTGTATCCGAGCAGTACTTC,CASSQLPGQGVSEQYF
TRBV3-1/TRBV3-2,TRBJ2-5,-,TRBD2,18,TGTGCCAGCAGCCAAGAAAGTTTCCGGGAGGGAATGAAAGAGACCCAGTACTTC,CASSQESFREGMKETQYF
TRBV10-3,TRBJ2-1,-,-,14,TGTGCCATCAGTGATCACAGCGGGTACAATGAGCAGTTCTTC,CAISDHSGYNEQFF
TRBV14,TRBJ2-7,-,-,11,TGTGCCAGCAGCCTAGGGGACGAGCAGTACTTC,CASSLGDEQYF
TRBV6-5,TRBJ1-1,-,-,12,TGTGCCATTACCCGGGGATACACTGAAGCTTTCTTT,CAITRGYTEAFF
TRBV7-3,TRBJ2-1,-,-,17,TGTGCCAGCAGCTCCATTCCAGGGACTGTGGGGTACAATGAGCAGTTCTTC,CASSSIPGTVGYNEQFF
TRBV9,TRBJ1-1,few,-,15,TGTGCCAGCAGCCGAGGGCTGGGTCTGAACACTGAAGCTTTCTTT,CASSRGLGLNTEAFF
TRBV7-3,TRBJ2-2,-,TRBD1,15,TGTGCCAGCAGTTCGACAGGGTTGAAGACCGGGGAGCTGTTTTTT,CASSSTGLKTGELFF
TRBV11-3,TRBJ1-1,-,-,14,TGTGCCAGCAGCTTAGTGCCCGGGGGTACTGAAGCTTTCTTT,CASSLVPGGTEAFF
TRBV19,TRBJ1-2,few,-,13,TGTGCCGTCGGACAGCCAAGGAACTATGGCTACACCTTC,CAVGQPRNYGYTF
TRBV7-2,TRBJ1-5,few,-,14,TGTGCCAGCAGCTTAAGTAGAGGTCCTGGGCCCCAGCATTTT,CASSLSRGPGPQHF
TRBV28,TRBJ1-5,-,-,12,TGTGCCAGCTGCCTAAGTCATCAGCCCCAGCATTTT,CASCLSHQPQHF
TRBV24-1,TRBJ2-6,-,-,18,TGTGCCACCAGTGACCAGGACATTTTTGGGCCCGGGGCCAACGTCCTGACTTTC,CATSDQDIFGPGANVLTF
TRBV7-9,TRBJ1-5,-,-,12,TGTGCCAGCAGCCAGGACAATCAGCCCCAGCATTTT,CASSQDNQPQHF
TRBV5-1,TRBJ1-5,-,-,15,TGCGCCAGCAGCTTGGGTATTGGGGGCCGGCAGCCCCAGCATTTT,CASSLGIGGRQPQHF